Listed below are T cell receptor beta chains from one sample, sequenced in a study of blood T cell repertoires in COVID-19. Here immunoSEQ multiplex PCR was the method, and the copy in TCRdb shows in-frame clones only, minus some. The table lists about 140,000 clones, roughly 84% of them singletons, with 8% to 9% in the top ten. The sequenced sample was peripheral blood. These receptors came from a man aged 30 to 45 with COVID-19, enrolled during active disease. The CDR3 runs from the conserved cysteine through the conserved F or W. The D gene is left open where the match is weak. Clone size, where shown, is once, few, many, or a class for clones that have expanded.

J	size	V	D	CDR3	DNA
TRBJ1-5	-	TRBV5-4	TRBD1	CASSLAPGGDQPQHF	TGTGCCAGCAGCTTGGCCCCAGGGGGCGATCAGCCCCAGCATTTT
TRBJ1-4	once	TRBV7-2	-	CASSLAGTQTNEKLFF	TGTGCCAGCAGCTTAGCCGGGACACAGACTAATGAAAAACTGTTTTTT
TRBJ2-3	once	TRBV7-2	-	CASSLAPSINTQYF	TGTGCCAGCAGCTTAGCGCCGAGTATAAATACGCAGTATTTT
TRBJ1-1	-	TRBV12-3/TRBV12-4	TRBD1	CASSTQGRTEAFF	TGTGCCAGCAGTACACAGGGGCGCACTGAAGCTTTCTTT
TRBJ2-2	-	TRBV30	TRBD2	CAWTLATGGGELFF	TGTGCCTGGACCCTAGCCACGGGGGGCGGGGAGCTGTTTTTT
TRBJ2-1	-	TRBV24-1	TRBD1	CATSDITGVGANEQFF	TGTGCCACCAGTGATATTACAGGGGTTGGAGCGAATGAGCAGTTCTTC
TRBJ2-1	-	TRBV24-1	TRBD1	CATSAETGVFNEQFF	TGTGCCACCAGTGCCGAGACAGGGGTTTTTAATGAGCAGTTCTTC
TRBJ2-5	few	TRBV9	-	CASSFPLGPETQYF	TGTGCCAGCAGCTTCCCCCTTGGGCCGGAGACCCAGTACTTC
TRBJ1-6	-	TRBV5-1	TRBD1	CASKRDRINSPLHF	TGCGCCAGCAAAAGGGACAGGATTAATTCACCCCTCCACTTT
TRBJ2-2	-	TRBV19	TRBD1	CASSIRDRFSGELFF	TGTGCCAGTAGTATAAGGGACAGGTTCTCCGGCGAGCTGTTTTTT
TRBJ2-4	-	TRBV4-1	TRBD1	CASSQGTGNKNIQYF	TGCGCCAGCAGCCAAGGGACAGGGAACAAAAACATTCAGTACTTC
TRBJ1-5	-	TRBV6-5	-	CASSPQGVNQPQHF	TGTGCCAGCAGCCCACAGGGAGTCAATCAGCCCCAGCATTTT
TRBJ2-7	few	TRBV7-9	-	CASSPREGAYEQYF	TGTGCCAGCAGCCCCCGGGAGGGGGCTTACGAGCAGTACTTC
TRBJ1-2	-	TRBV28	-	CASSSLQGGYTF	TGTGCCAGCAGTTCCCTACAGGGTGGCTACACCTTC
TRBJ2-7	-	TRBV5-6	-	CASSISYSYEQYF	TGTGCCAGCAGCATATCTTACAGCTACGAGCAGTACTTC
TRBJ2-7	-	TRBV19	TRBD2	CASGLAGSYEQYF	TGTGCCAGCGGACTAGCGGGATCCTACGAGCAGTACTTC
TRBJ2-2	-	TRBV20-1	-	CSGRRGGELFF	TGCAGCGGGAGACGGGGCGGGGAGCTGTTTTTT
TRBJ1-4	few	TRBV4-2	-	CASSHPQRGGREKLFF	TGTGCCAGCAGCCACCCCCAGAGAGGGGGAAGGGAAAAACTGTTTTTT
TRBJ2-4	-	TRBV3-1/TRBV3-2	TRBD2	CASSQGLAGGPKNIQYF	TGTGCCAGCAGCCAAGGCCTAGCGGGAGGGCCCAAAAACATTCAGTACTTC
TRBJ1-6	-	TRBV27	-	CASHRDTYSPLHF	TGTGCCAGCCACCGGGACACATATTCACCCCTCCACTTT
TRBJ2-2	-	TRBV6-2/TRBV6-3	TRBD1	CASSLRQGNTGELFF	TGTGCCAGCAGCCTCAGACAGGGGAACACCGGGGAGCTGTTTTTT
TRBJ2-5	few	TRBV19	TRBD1	CASSFQGARETQYF	TGTGCCAGTAGTTTCCAGGGGGCACGAGAGACCCAGTACTTC
TRBJ1-5	-	TRBV28	TRBD1	CASRKRDSARRNSNQPQHF	TGTGCCAGCAGAAAGAGGGACAGTGCGCGAAGAAATAGCAATCAGCCCCAGCATTTT
TRBJ1-1	-	TRBV6-5	-	CASHPVTGRAFF	TGTGCCAGCCACCCCGTTACAGGGCGGGCTTTCTTT
TRBJ1-5	few	TRBV19	-	CASSRQGRNQPQHF	TGTGCCAGTAGTAGGCAGGGGCGCAATCAGCCCCAGCATTTT
TRBJ2-1	once	TRBV14	-	CASSQDWGREQFF	TGTGCCAGCAGCCAAGATTGGGGCAGGGAGCAGTTCTTC
TRBJ2-6	-	TRBV28	-	CASSPTGTGANVLTF	TGTGCCAGCAGTCCCACAGGGACTGGGGCCAACGTCCTGACTTTC
TRBJ2-7	-	TRBV27	-	CASSLQGRSYEQYF	TGTGCCAGCAGTTTACAGGGGAGATCCTACGAGCAGTACTTC
TRBJ1-2	-	TRBV20-1	-	CSASGLVEYGYTF	TGCAGTGCTAGTGGACTGGTGGAGTATGGCTACACCTTC
TRBJ2-1	once	TRBV10-3	TRBD2	CAISGGEGLAGGEQFF	TGTGCCATCAGTGGTGGTGAGGGACTAGCGGGAGGAGAGCAGTTCTTC
TRBJ1-2	-	TRBV9	-	CASSVAHSTNYGYTF	TGTGCCAGCAGCGTAGCACACAGTACTAACTATGGCTACACCTTC
TRBJ2-1	once	TRBV19	TRBD2	CASRYQALAGGNEQFF	TGTGCCAGCCGTTACCAGGCCCTAGCGGGAGGCAATGAGCAGTTCTTC
TRBJ2-5	-	TRBV30	-	CAWSVYPGETQYF	TGTGCCTGGAGTGTTTATCCGGGGGAGACCCAGTACTTC
TRBJ2-5	-	TRBV5-1	-	CASSLGTAQETQYF	TGCGCCAGCAGCTTGGGGACAGCCCAAGAGACCCAGTACTTC
TRBJ1-5	-	TRBV11-2	-	CASSGGGLDNQPQHF	TGTGCCAGCAGCGGGGGGGGCTTAGATAATCAGCCCCAGCATTTT
TRBJ1-3	-	TRBV6-5	-	CASSYRNRGNTIYF	TGTGCCAGCAGTTACCGTAATAGAGGAAACACCATATATTTT
TRBJ2-1	-	TRBV5-1	-	CASSLVGPLGEVGDNEQFF	TGCGCCAGCAGCTTGGTGGGGCCCCTCGGGGAGGTCGGTGACAATGAGCAGTTCTTC
TRBJ2-7	once	TRBV7-2	-	CASSRSRESYEQYF	TGTGCCAGCAGCCGCTCCAGGGAATCCTACGAGCAGTACTTC
TRBJ2-1	-	TRBV7-2	TRBD2	CASSLRRLAGISSYNEQFF	TGTGCCAGCAGCTTAAGGAGACTAGCGGGGATAAGCTCCTACAATGAGCAGTTCTTC
TRBJ2-7	few	TRBV7-8	-	CASSLGSTGSYEQYF	TGTGCCAGCAGCTTAGGGTCGACAGGCTCCTACGAGCAGTACTTC
TRBJ1-6	-	TRBV5-4	TRBD1	CASSLRTGSSSYNSPLHF	TGTGCCAGCAGCCTGCGGACAGGGAGCAGCTCCTATAATTCACCCCTCCACTTT
TRBJ2-3	-	TRBV28	TRBD2	CASSHGTSGSSNTDTQYF	TGTGCCAGCAGCCATGGGACTAGCGGGAGCTCTAACACAGATACGCAGTATTTT
TRBJ1-5	-	TRBV7-5	-	CARSYRKGTGKDQPQHF	TGTGCCAGAAGCTATAGAAAGGGGACAGGGAAGGATCAGCCCCAGCATTTT
TRBJ2-7	-	TRBV18	-	CASSSDGATYEQYF	TGTGCCAGCTCATCCGACGGAGCTACCTACGAGCAGTACTTC
TRBJ2-7	-	TRBV27	TRBD2	CASSSGASYEQYF	TGTGCCAGCAGTAGCGGGGCATCCTACGAGCAGTACTTC
TRBJ2-2	-	TRBV2	-	CASGTPNTGELFF	TGTGCCAGCGGGACACCTAACACCGGGGAGCTGTTTTTT
TRBJ2-7	-	TRBV5-4	TRBD2	CASSRTSLPSYEQYF	TGTGCCAGCAGCCGGACTAGCTTACCATCCTACGAGCAGTACTTC
TRBJ2-7	-	TRBV28	-	CASTHDLRNFGAGEQYF	TGTGCCAGCACCCACGACCTCCGAAATTTTGGGGCCGGCGAGCAGTACTTC
TRBJ2-2	-	TRBV19	-	CASNRLASTGELFF	TGTGCCAGTAACCGATTAGCGTCTACCGGGGAGCTGTTTTTT
TRBJ2-5	-	TRBV10-3	TRBD2	CAISPGLAEQETQYF	TGTGCCATCAGCCCGGGACTAGCGGAACAAGAGACCCAGTACTTC
TRBJ2-7	-	TRBV2	-	CASSAAGDPYEQYF	TGTGCCAGCAGTGCCGCAGGGGACCCCTACGAGCAGTACTTC
TRBJ2-7	-	TRBV19	TRBD2	CASSISAGAGEQYF	TGTGCCAGTAGTATTTCTGCGGGAGCGGGCGAGCAGTACTTC
TRBJ2-1	-	TRBV24-1	-	CATSDRQISSYNEQFF	TGTGCCACCAGTGACCGACAGATTAGCTCCTACAATGAGCAGTTCTTC
TRBJ1-1	-	TRBV15	-	CATSRLSEAFF	TGTGCCACCAGCAGGCTCAGTGAAGCTTTCTTT
TRBJ2-3	-	TRBV4-2	TRBD2	CASSQGLRADTQYF	TGTGCCAGCAGCCAGGGACTACGGGCCGATACGCAGTATTTT
TRBJ2-6	-	TRBV28	TRBD1	CASSDDRDYLSGANVLTF	TGTGCCAGCAGTGATGACAGGGATTATCTCTCTGGGGCCAACGTCCTGACTTTC
TRBJ1-2	-	TRBV28	-	CASSFDVTSRGYTF	TGTGCCAGCAGTTTCGATGTTACTTCTAGAGGCTACACCTTC
TRBJ1-2	few	TRBV6-2/TRBV6-3	-	CASSNPGRVHGYTF	TGTGCCAGCAGTAACCCAGGGCGAGTCCATGGCTACACCTTC
TRBJ2-5	-	TRBV11-2	TRBD1	CASSHRRTGVGTQYF	TGTGCCAGCAGCCACCGTCGGACAGGCGTCGGGACCCAGTACTTC